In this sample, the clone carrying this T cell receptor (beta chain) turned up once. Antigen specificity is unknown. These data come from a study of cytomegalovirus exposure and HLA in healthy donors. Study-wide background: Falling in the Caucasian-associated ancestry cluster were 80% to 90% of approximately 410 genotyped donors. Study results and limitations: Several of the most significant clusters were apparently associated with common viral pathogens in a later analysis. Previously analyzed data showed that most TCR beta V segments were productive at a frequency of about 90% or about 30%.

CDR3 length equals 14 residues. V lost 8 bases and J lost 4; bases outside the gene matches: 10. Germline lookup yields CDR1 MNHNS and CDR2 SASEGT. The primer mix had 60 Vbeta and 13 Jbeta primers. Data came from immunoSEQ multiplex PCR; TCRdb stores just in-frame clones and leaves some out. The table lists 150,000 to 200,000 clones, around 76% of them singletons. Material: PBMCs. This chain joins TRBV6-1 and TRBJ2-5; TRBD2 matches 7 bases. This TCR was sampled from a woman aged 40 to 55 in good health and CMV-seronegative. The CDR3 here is CASVGGGPGETQYF. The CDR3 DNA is TGTGCCAGCGTCGGGGGAGGGCCGGGAGAGACCCAGTACTTC.